Listed below are T cell receptor beta chains from one sample, sequenced in a study of Ad26.COV2.S vaccination and SARS-CoV-2 variants. TCRdb's table, derived via immunoSEQ multiplex PCR, lists solely in-frame clones and lacks some. Of about 680,000 clones detected, around 89% appear once; the ten largest clones hold about 1.5%. This specimen consisted of peripheral blood, obtained in a trial of Ad26.COV2.S vaccine versus placebo. The receptor source for this set is a person aged 18-65 years who received the Ad26.COV2.S COVID-19 vaccine or a placebo. The CDR3 runs from the conserved cysteine through the conserved F or W. The D gene is left open where the match is weak. A row's size may be missing; if present it is once, few, many or a size class.

v_call	j_call	clone_size	d_call	cdr3_nt	cdr3_aa
TRBV3-1/TRBV3-2	TRBJ2-7	-	-	TGTGCCAGCAGCCAAACGGACCCCTACGAGCAGTACTTC	CASSQTDPYEQYF
TRBV5-1	TRBJ2-1	-	-	TGCGCCAGCAGCTTGGTACCAGATTACAATGAGCAGTTCTTC	CASSLVPDYNEQFF
TRBV19	TRBJ2-2	-	-	TGTGCCAGTAGTATAGACAGGCTTCCCACCGGGGAGCTGTTTTTT	CASSIDRLPTGELFF
TRBV2	TRBJ2-5	once	-	TGTGCCAGCAGTGTTGGGACCCTACAAGAGACCCAGTACTTC	CASSVGTLQETQYF
TRBV6-5	TRBJ2-7	-	-	TGTGCCAGCAGTTGGGGAGAGCAGGCCTCGCAGTACTTC	CASSWGEQASQYF
TRBV18	TRBJ2-7	-	-	TGTGCCAGCTCGCCGGGAGTGTTGTACGAGCAGTACTTC	CASSPGVLYEQYF
TRBV6-5	TRBJ2-7	once	-	TGTGCCAGCAGCTGGGACCGTTTTTCCTACGAGCAGTACTTC	CASSWDRFSYEQYF
TRBV9	TRBJ1-6	-	-	TGTGCCAGCAGCGTAGGCCGCAGTTTCTCACCCCTCCACTTT	CASSVGRSFSPLHF
TRBV6-1	TRBJ1-5	few	-	TGTGCCAGCAGTGAAGCGGGGGGGCGGCAGCCCCAGCATTTT	CASSEAGGRQPQHF
TRBV7-8	TRBJ1-4	-	-	TGTGCCAGCAGCCCCCGAGAAGCAATCCCCGAAAAACTGTTTTTT	CASSPREAIPEKLFF
TRBV18	TRBJ2-7	-	TRBD2	TGTGCCAGCTCACCACCCAACGGGGGGAGCGGCTACGAGCAGTACTTC	CASSPPNGGSGYEQYF
TRBV6-2/TRBV6-3	TRBJ1-2	-	TRBD1	TGTGCCAGCAGCCTCGAAGGGGGCAACTATGGCTACACCTTC	CASSLEGGNYGYTF
TRBV5-4	TRBJ2-7	-	TRBD1	TGTGCCAGCAGCTGGGGACAGACCTACGAGCAGTACTTC	CASSWGQTYEQYF
TRBV7-3	TRBJ1-2	-	TRBD1	TGTGCCAGCAGCAAGGGACAGAACTATGGCTACACCTTC	CASSKGQNYGYTF
TRBV7-8	TRBJ2-1	-	-	TGTGCCAGCATAGGCAGGTCGAATGAGCAGTTCTTC	CASIGRSNEQFF
TRBV30	TRBJ1-3	-	TRBD1	TGTGCCTGGATTATCACAGGGGGGAGCTCTGGAAACACCATATATTTT	CAWIITGGSSGNTIYF
TRBV30	TRBJ2-7	-	-	TGTGCCTGGAGTCTCCGAGGCTACGAGCAGTACTTC	CAWSLRGYEQYF
TRBV4-3	TRBJ2-5	-	-	TGCGCCAGCAGCCAAGAAGGGGGGGATGAGACCCAGTACTTC	CASSQEGGDETQYF
TRBV7-2	TRBJ2-1	-	TRBD2	TGTGCCAGCAGCCCTGGACTAGCGGGAGGGCCAAGGGGGGAGCAGTTCTTC	CASSPGLAGGPRGEQFF
TRBV6-5	TRBJ1-2	-	TRBD1	TGTGCCAGCAGTTACGGCGGACAGGAACTTTTAGGCTACACCTTC	CASSYGGQELLGYTF
TRBV7-9	TRBJ2-1	-	TRBD2	TGTGCCAGCAGCCGGCGGGGGTCGCCCTACAATGAGCAGTTCTTC	CASSRRGSPYNEQFF
TRBV30	TRBJ1-4	-	-	TGTGCCTGGAGACGGACGGAGACTTGGGAAAAACTGTTTTTT	CAWRRTETWEKLFF
TRBV4-3	TRBJ2-7	-	-	TGCGCCAGCAGCCAAGGAGCCCTAGCGACCTCCTACGAGCAGTACTTC	CASSQGALATSYEQYF
TRBV6-1	TRBJ2-3	-	-	TGTGCCAGCAGTGAATCTCCGGGGGCGAGGTTTAGGCAGTATTTT	CASSESPGARFRQYF
TRBV13	TRBJ2-1	once	TRBD2	TGTGCCAGCAGCTTAGGGCTAGCGGGATCCTACAATGAGCAGTTCTTC	CASSLGLAGSYNEQFF
TRBV10-3	TRBJ2-5	-	TRBD2	TGTGCCATCAGTCTTGGGACTAGCGGGGGGGTGGAGACCCAGTACTTC	CAISLGTSGGVETQYF
TRBV27	TRBJ2-1	-	-	TGTGCCAGCACCCCAGAAGGCCTCAATGAGCAGTTCTTC	CASTPEGLNEQFF
TRBV6-5	TRBJ1-1	-	-	TGTGCCAGCAGTTACGAGGATATGAACACTGAAGCTTTCTTT	CASSYEDMNTEAFF
TRBV15	TRBJ2-7	-	-	TGTGCCACCAGCAGAGATAAGGTAGGGGTAGGCGAGCAGTACTTC	CATSRDKVGVGEQYF
TRBV7-9	TRBJ1-4	-	-	TGTGCCAGCAGCTTATTGGTTTCCGATGAAAAACTGTTTTTT	CASSLLVSDEKLFF
TRBV3-1/TRBV3-2	TRBJ1-5	-	-	TGTGCCAGCAGCCCCAGTGGGGATCAGCCCCAGCATTTT	CASSPSGDQPQHF
TRBV11-3	TRBJ1-1	once	-	TGTGCCAGCAGCTTTTCCCGGAACACTGAAGCTTTCTTT	CASSFSRNTEAFF
TRBV6-5	TRBJ1-2	few	-	TGTGCCAGCAGAAGGACCGGGATCCCTATGGGCTACACCTTC	CASRRTGIPMGYTF
TRBV9	TRBJ1-2	-	-	TGTGCCAGCAGCGTAGCCCGGGACTATGGCTACACCTTC	CASSVARDYGYTF
TRBV11-3	TRBJ2-5	-	-	TGTGCCAGCAGCCCGGGCCCCGACACGGAGACCCAGTACTTC	CASSPGPDTETQYF
TRBV10-3	TRBJ2-7	once	-	TGTGCCATCAGTGAGCCCTTCTCCTACGAGCAGTACTTC	CAISEPFSYEQYF
TRBV5-6	TRBJ2-3	-	-	TGTGCCAGCAGCTTCGCTACCGCTGGCACAGATACGCAGTATTTT	CASSFATAGTDTQYF
TRBV4-3	TRBJ2-5	-	-	TGCGCCAGCAGCCAAGATTCTGGGTACCAAGAGACCCAGTACTTC	CASSQDSGYQETQYF
TRBV7-8	TRBJ2-5	-	-	TGTGCCAGCAGCTTAGTCGCCCGAGCCGGGCCCCAGTACTTC	CASSLVARAGPQYF
TRBV11-3	TRBJ1-1	-	-	TGTGCCAGCAGCCGAGGAGGCGGGACTGAAGCTTTCTTT	CASSRGGGTEAFF
TRBV3-1/TRBV3-2	TRBJ1-1	-	-	TGTGCCAGCAGCCGAAATGGACAGTTGAACACTGAAGCTTTCTTT	CASSRNGQLNTEAFF
TRBV19	TRBJ2-6	-	-	TGTGCCAGTACCTCGGACCGATCCTCTGGGGCCAACGTCCTGACTTTC	CASTSDRSSGANVLTF
TRBV7-8	TRBJ2-2	-	TRBD2	TGTGCCAGCAGCTTTACTAGCGGGGGGTCGGGCACCGGGGAGCTGTTTTTT	CASSFTSGGSGTGELFF
TRBV6-5	TRBJ2-2	-	-	TGTGCCAGCAGTCAGGGGCCGCTAACCGGGGAGCTGTTTTTT	CASSQGPLTGELFF
TRBV5-1	TRBJ1-1	-	TRBD1	TGCGCCAGCAGCACGACGGGACAGGGGGTCGGTGAAGCTTTCTTT	CASSTTGQGVGEAFF
TRBV27	TRBJ2-7	-	-	TGTGCCAGCAGTTTCCTTAGGTCGAGGTACGAGCAGTACTTC	CASSFLRSRYEQYF
TRBV7-9	TRBJ1-2	-	-	TGTGCCAGCAGCTTACCTGGGGGTTATGGCTACACCTTC	CASSLPGGYGYTF
TRBV30	TRBJ2-3	-	-	TGTGCCTGGAAGGCGCCCGGAGGAGATACGCAGTATTTT	CAWKAPGGDTQYF